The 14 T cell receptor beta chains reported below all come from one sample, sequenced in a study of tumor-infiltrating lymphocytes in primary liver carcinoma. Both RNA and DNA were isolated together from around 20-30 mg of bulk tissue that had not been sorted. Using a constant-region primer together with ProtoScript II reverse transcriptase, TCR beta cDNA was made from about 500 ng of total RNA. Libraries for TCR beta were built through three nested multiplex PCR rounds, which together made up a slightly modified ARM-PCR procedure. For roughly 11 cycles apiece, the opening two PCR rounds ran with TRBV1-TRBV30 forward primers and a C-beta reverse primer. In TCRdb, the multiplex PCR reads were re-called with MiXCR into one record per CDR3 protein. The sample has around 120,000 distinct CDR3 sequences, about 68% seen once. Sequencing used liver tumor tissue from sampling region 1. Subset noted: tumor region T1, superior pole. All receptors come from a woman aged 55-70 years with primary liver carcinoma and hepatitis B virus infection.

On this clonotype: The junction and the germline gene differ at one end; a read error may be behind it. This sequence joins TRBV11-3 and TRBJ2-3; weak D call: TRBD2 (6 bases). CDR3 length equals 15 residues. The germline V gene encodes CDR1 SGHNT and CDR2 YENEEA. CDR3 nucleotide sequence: TGTGTCAGCAGCCTCGCCGGAGGGCCCGGAGATACTCAGTATTTT. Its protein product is CVSSLAGGPGDTQYF. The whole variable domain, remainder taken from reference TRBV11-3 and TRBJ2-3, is EAGVVQSPRYKIIEKKQPVAFWCNPISGHNTLYWYLQNLGQGPELLIRYENEEAVDDSQLPKDRFSAERLKGVDSTLKIQPAELGDSAVYLCVSSLAGGPGDTQYFGPGTRLTVL.

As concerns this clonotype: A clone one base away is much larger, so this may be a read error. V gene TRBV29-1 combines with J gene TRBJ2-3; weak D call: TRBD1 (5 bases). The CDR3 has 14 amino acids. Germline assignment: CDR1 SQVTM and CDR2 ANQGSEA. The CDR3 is CSVEYRSHRDAQYF. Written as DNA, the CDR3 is TGCAGCGTTGAATACAGGAGCCATAGAGATGCGCAGTATTTT.

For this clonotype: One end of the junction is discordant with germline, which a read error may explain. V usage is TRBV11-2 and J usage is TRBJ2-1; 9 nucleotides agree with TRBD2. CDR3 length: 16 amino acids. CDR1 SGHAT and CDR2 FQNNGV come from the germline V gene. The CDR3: CTSSLEQAGGSNEQFF. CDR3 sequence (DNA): TGTACCAGCAGTTTAGAGCAGGCGGGAGGGAGCAATGAGCAGTTCTTC.

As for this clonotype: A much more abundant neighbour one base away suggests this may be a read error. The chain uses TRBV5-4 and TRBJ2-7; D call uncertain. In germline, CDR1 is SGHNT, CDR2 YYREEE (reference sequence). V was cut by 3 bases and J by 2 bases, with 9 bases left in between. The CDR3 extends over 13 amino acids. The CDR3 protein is CASSSRPTYEQYF. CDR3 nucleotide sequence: TGTGCCAGCAGCTCCAGACCAACCTACGAGCAGTACTTC. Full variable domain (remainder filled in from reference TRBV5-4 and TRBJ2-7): ETGVTQSPTHLIKTRGQQVTLRCSSQSGHNTVSWYQQALGQGPQFIFQYYREEENGRGNFPPRFSGLQFPNYSSELNVNALELDDSALYLCASSSRPTYEQYFGPGTRLTVT.

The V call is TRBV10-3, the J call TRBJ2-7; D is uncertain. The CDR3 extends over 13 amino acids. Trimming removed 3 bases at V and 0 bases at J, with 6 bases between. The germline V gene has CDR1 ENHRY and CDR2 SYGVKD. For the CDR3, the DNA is TGTGCCATCAGTGAAGGCCTCTCCTACGAGCAGTACTTC. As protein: CAISEGLSYEQYF.

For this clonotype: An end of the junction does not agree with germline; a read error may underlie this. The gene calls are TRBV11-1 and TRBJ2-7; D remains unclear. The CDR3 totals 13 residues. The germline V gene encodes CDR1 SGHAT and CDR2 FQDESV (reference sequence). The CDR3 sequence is CASSFDMDHEQYF. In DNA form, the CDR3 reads TGTGCCAGCAGCTTCGACATGGACCACGAGCAGTATTTC.

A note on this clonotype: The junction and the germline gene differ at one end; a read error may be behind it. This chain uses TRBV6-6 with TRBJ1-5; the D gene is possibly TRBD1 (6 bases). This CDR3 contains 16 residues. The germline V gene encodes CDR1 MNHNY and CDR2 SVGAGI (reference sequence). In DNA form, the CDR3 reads TGTGCCAGCAGTTACTCGGCCCCTAGGGGGGATCAGCACCAGCATTTT. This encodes CASSYSAPRGDQHQHF.

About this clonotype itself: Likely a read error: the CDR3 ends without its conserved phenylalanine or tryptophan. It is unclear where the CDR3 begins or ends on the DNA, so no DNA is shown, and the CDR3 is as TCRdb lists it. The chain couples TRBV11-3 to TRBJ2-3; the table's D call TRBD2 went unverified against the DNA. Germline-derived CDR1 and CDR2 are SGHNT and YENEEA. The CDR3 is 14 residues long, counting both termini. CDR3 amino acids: CASSLRQRAGESHS.

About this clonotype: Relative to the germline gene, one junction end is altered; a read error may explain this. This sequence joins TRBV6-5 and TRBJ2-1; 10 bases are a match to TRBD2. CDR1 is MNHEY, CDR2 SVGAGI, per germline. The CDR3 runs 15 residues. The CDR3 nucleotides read TGTGCCAGCAGACGGACTAGCGGAGCCTACAATGAGCAGTCCTTC. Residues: CASRRTSGAYNEQSF.

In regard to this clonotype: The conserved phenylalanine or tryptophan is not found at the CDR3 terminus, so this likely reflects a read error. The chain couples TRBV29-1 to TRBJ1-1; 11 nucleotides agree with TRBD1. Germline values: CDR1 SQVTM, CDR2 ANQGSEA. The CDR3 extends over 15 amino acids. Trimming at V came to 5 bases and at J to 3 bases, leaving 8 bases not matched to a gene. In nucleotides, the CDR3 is TGCAGCGTTTTACATGGACAGGGGGCAGACACTGAAGCTTTCTTA. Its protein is CSVLHGQGADTEAFL.

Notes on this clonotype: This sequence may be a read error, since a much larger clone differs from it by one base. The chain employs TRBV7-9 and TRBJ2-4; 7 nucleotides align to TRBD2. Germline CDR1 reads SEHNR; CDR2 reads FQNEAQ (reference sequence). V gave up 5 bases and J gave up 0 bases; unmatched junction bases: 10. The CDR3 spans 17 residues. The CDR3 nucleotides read TGTGCCAGCAGCCCCGCGCGGGGGAAGCTAGCCAAAAACATTCAGTACTTC. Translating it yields CASSPARGKLAKNIQYF.

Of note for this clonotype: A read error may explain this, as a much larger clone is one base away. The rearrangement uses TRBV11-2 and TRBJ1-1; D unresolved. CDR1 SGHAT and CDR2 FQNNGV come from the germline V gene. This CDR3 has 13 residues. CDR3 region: CASSFQVGSETLF. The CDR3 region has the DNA TGTGCCAGCAGCTTCCAGGTGGGTTCCGAAACTCTCTTT.

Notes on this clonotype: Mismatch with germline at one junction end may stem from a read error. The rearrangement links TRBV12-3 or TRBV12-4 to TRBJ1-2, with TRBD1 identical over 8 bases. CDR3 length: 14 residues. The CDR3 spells CASGPPRTGLGYTF. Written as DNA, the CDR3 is TGTGCCAGCGGTCCTCCCCGGACAGGGCTCGGCTATACCTTC.

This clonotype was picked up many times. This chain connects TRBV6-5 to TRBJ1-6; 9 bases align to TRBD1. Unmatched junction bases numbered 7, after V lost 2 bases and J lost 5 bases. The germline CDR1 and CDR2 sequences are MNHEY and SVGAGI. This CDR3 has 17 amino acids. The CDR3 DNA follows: TGTGCCAGCAGTTACGACCGACGGGACAGGGATAATTCACCCCTCCACTTT. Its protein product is CASSYDRRDRDNSPLHF.